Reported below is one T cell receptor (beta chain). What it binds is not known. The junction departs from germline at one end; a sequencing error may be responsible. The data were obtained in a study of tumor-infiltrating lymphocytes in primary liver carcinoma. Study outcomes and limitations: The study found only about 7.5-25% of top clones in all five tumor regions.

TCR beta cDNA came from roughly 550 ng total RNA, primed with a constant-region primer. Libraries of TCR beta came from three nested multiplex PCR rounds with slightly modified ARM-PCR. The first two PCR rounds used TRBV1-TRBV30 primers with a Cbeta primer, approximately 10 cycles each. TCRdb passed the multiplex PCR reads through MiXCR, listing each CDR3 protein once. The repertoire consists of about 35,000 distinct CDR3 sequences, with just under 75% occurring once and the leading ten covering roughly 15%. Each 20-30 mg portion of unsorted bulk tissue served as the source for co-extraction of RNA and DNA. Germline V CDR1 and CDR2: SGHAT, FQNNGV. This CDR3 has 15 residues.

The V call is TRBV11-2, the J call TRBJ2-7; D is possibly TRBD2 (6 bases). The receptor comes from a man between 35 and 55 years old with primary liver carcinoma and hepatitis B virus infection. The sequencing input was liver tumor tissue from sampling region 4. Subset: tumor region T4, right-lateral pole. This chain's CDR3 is CASSLGWTGENEEYF. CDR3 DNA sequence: TGTGCCAGCAGCTTAGGATGGACGGGAGAAAACGAGGAGTACTTC.